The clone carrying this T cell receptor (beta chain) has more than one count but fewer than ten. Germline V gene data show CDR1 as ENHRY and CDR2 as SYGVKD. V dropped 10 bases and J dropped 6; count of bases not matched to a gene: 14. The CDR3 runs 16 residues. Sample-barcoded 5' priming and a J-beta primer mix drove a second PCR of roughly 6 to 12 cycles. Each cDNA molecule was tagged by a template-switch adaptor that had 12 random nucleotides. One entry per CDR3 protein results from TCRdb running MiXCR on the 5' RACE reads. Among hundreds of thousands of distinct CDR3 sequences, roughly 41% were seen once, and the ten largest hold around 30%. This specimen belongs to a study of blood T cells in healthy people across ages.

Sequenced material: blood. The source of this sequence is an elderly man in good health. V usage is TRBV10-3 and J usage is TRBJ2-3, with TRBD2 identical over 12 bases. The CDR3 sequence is CATREATSGSRDTQYF. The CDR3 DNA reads TGTGCCACCCGGGAAGCGACTAGCGGGAGTAGGGATACGCAGTATTTT.